What follows are 9 T cell receptor beta chains derived from one specimen sequenced in a study of beta chain features in type 1 diabetes. TCRB transcripts that were expressed got sequenced, as all of the isolated RNA had been reverse transcribed. Produced via immunoSEQ multiplex PCR; TCRdb's table is partial and in-frame only. The data contain fewer than 25,000 clones, approximately 69% of them singletons. Antigens for these TCRs are unknown. Points from the study as a whole: All four CD4+ subsets of Type 1 diabetes patients contained TCRB CDR3s that were moderately but significantly shorter.

The sample consisted of Tregs from blood. All receptors derive from a man aged 18 to 35 with type 1 diabetes.

This clone was observed once. The V call is TRBV9, the J call TRBJ1-2; possibly TRBD1 for D (6 bases). The V end lost 4 bases, the J end lost 7 bases, and 20 bases lay between the germline ends. The CDR3 covers 15 residues. CDR1 is SGDLS, CDR2 YYNGEE, per germline. CDR3 sequence (DNA): TGTGCCAGCAGCCCCGCGGGGGGGCGCCGCGTTGGCTACACCTTC. Translated, it gives CASSPAGGRRVGYTF.

The V and J genes are TRBV21-1 and TRBJ1-5; the table names TRBD1, a call not compared with the DNA. TRBV21-1 counts as a pseudogene. CDR3 length: 19 amino acids. DNA for the CDR3: TGTGCCAGCAGCAAAGCGCGGTCTACTGACAGGGGACGCAATCAGCCCCAGCATTTT. This translates into CASSKARSTDRGRNQPQHF.

V and J are TRBV18 and TRBJ2-6; the match to TRBD1 covers 8 bases. Germline CDR1 KGHSH, CDR2 LQKENI. There are 18 residues in the CDR3. Trimming took 4 bases from V and 0 from J; bases not matched to a gene: 8. The DNA of the CDR3 is TGTGCCAGCTCACTGACCGGGACAGGCTTCTCTGGGGCCAACGTCCTGACTTTC. Residues: CASSLTGTGFSGANVLTF.

This clone was observed a few times. V usage is TRBV7-9 and J usage is TRBJ1-2; D is ambiguous. Germline assignment: CDR1 SEHNR and CDR2 FQNEAQ (reference sequence). Trimming removed 3 bases from V and 7 bases from J, with 9 bases in between. This CDR3 is built from 12 residues. CDR3 in amino acids: CASSFWRGGYTF. The CDR3 nucleotides are TGTGCCAGCAGCTTTTGGCGGGGTGGCTACACCTTC.

The J gene is TRBJ1-1, the V gene TRBV7-2, with D hard to call. Germline CDR1 is SGHTA and CDR2 is FQGNSA. The CDR3 is 14 residues long. Deletions cut 2 bases from V and 1 base from J, with 8 bases between. CDR3 residues: CASSLTSGNTEAFF. CDR3 sequence (DNA): TGTGCCAGCAGCTTAACGAGCGGGAACACTGAAGCTTTCTTT.

J is TRBJ2-5 and V is TRBV7-2; 9 nucleotides agree with TRBD1. Trimming took 1 base from V and 11 from J; bases not matched to a gene: 11. Germline assignment: CDR1 SGHTA and CDR2 FQGNSA. This CDR3 comprises 15 residues. CDR3 sequence (DNA): TGTGCCAGCAGCTTAGGGGGACAGGGTTGGTATGTGCAGTACTTC. This translates into CASSLGGQGWYVQYF.

This clone was seen only a few times. At the DNA level, this CDR3 is encoded by other sequences in the same sample as well. The chain couples TRBV7-2 to TRBJ2-1; 13 bases map to TRBD2. Unmatched junction bases numbered 1, after V lost 1 base and J lost 7 bases. Germline V CDR1 and CDR2: SGHTA, FQGNSA. This CDR3 has 15 residues. The CDR3, as DNA: TGTGCCAGCAGCTTAGGACTAGCGGGGGGAAATGAGCAGTTCTTC. Translation gives CASSLGLAGGNEQFF.

The V and J genes are TRBV9 and TRBJ1-1; 8 positions agree with TRBD1. Germline CDR1 reads SGDLS; CDR2 reads YYNGEE. Trimming removed 0 bases from V and 0 bases from J; junction bases left unmatched: 4. This CDR3 region has 16 residues. In nucleotides, the CDR3 is TGTGCCAGCAGCGTAGATCCAGGGGGCATGAACACTGAAGCTTTCTTT. Translation gives CASSVDPGGMNTEAFF.

V gene TRBV18 combines with J gene TRBJ2-7, with a tentative D call TRBD1 (6 bases). V shed 3 bases and J shed 2 bases, with 11 bases lying between them. CDR3 length: 14 residues. Germline assignment: CDR1 KGHSH and CDR2 LQKENI. CDR3 sequence reads: CASSPSTGAYEQYF. The CDR3 region has the DNA TGTGCCAGCTCACCCTCGACAGGAGCCTACGAGCAGTACTTC.